This T cell receptor (beta chain) is from a study of metastatic and nonmetastatic thyroid tumors. Study-wide context: Blood and tumor or nodule tissue repertoires from malignant and benign thyroid patients were compared. Study-wide points: A significant increase in TCR beta diversity was reportedly seen in malignant thyroid tumors relative to benign nodules, in blood and tumor.

Every patient was untreated before thyroid surgery. Original methodology: The distant-metastasis classifier for papillary thyroid cancer was built from CDR3 differences across clinicopathological groups. TCRdb used MiXCR to call clones anew from the PCR reads. TCRdb assigned the V and J calls; the authors' analysis was not used. The sample lists tens of thousands of clones; 15% to 20% were seen once. This clone is termed medium-sized. Its antigen is currently unknown. J lost 7 bases, V lost 6 bases, and 6 bases had no gene match. This CDR3 comprises 13 residues. The germline V gene has CDR1 MNHNS and CDR2 SASEGT.

Sequencing was carried out using blood. This receptor was obtained from a female donor with papillary thyroid cancer or a benign thyroid nodule (not recorded which). Some clones in this sample may be carry-over from other donors' samples. This chain uses TRBV6-1 with TRBJ2-1; 7 bases are shared with TRBD1. The CDR3 DNA reads as TGTGCCAGCAGATCGACAGGGCCTAATGAGCAGTTCTTC. Encoded protein: CASRSTGPNEQFF.